This T cell receptor (beta chain) emerged from a study of cytomegalovirus exposure and HLA in healthy donors. Study-wide background: Samples from HLA-typed donors yielded about 86 million unique TCRs in an early data release.

For this clone: Antigen unknown.

In the PCR, 60 Vbeta and 13 Jbeta primers were used. The table came from immunoSEQ multiplex PCR; TCRdb's copy has only in-frame clones and leaves some out. Of roughly 200,000 clones listed, less than 90% are singletons. Study outcomes and limitations: Researchers catalogued approximately 170 TCR beta chains as cytomegalovirus-associated.

Sequencing was performed on PBMCs. This TCR was recovered from a woman aged 25 to 39 in good health and CMV-seronegative.

CDR3 DNA sequence: TGCGCCAGCAGCCCTCCCCAGGGGGGTTCCGGGGAGCTGTTTTTT. This encodes CASSPPQGGSGELFF. The chain is built from TRBV5-1 and TRBJ2-2; possibly TRBD1 for D (7 bases). The CDR3 contains 15 residues. The germline V gene encodes CDR1 SGHRS and CDR2 YFSETQ. Trimming left V 4 bases short and J 6 bases short, with 16 bases between.